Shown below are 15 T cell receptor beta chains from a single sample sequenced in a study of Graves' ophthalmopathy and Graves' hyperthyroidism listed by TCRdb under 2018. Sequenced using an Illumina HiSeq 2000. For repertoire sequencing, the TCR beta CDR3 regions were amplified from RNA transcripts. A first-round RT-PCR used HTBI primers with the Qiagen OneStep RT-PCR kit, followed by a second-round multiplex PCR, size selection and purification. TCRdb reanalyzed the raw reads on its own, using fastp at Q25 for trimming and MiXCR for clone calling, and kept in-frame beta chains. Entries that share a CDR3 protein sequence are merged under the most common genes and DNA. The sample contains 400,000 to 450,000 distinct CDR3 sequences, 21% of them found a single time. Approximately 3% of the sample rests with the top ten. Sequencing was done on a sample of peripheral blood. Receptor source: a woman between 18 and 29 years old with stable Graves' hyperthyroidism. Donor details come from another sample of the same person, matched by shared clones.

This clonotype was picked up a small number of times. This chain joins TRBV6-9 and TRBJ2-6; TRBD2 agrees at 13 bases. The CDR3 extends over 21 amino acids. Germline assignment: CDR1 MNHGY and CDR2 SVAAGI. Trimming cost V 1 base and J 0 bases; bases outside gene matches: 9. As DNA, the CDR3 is TGTGCCAGCAGTTATTTGACTAGCGGGAGGCCCCCCCTCTCTGGGGCCAACGTCCTGACTTTC. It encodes CASSYLTSGRPPLSGANVLTF.

CDR3 coding DNA: TGTGCCAGCAGTGATTTTATGAGGGGCCAACTTCAGAATGGCTACACCTTC. Protein product: CASSDFMRGQLQNGYTF. The rearrangement joins TRBV6-1 to TRBJ1-2; TRBD1 might be the D (5 bases). Trimming took off 3 bases at V and 6 bases at J, with 23 bases between the two ends. The germline V gene has CDR1 MNHNS and CDR2 SASEGT. This CDR3 is built from 17 residues.

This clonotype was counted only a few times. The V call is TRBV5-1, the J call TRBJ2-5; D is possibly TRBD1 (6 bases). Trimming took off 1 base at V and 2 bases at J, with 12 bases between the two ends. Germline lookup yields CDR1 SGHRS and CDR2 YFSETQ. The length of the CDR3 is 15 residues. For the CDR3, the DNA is TGCGCCAGCAGCTTGACAGGGTCGGGGCAAGAGACCCAGTACTTC. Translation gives CASSLTGSGQETQYF. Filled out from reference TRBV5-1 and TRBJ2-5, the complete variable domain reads KAGVTQTPRYLIKTRGQQVTLSCSPISGHRSVSWYQQTPGQGLQFLFEYFSETQRNKGNFPGRFSGRQFSNSRSEMNVSTLELGDSALYLCASSLTGSGQETQYFGPGTRLLVL.

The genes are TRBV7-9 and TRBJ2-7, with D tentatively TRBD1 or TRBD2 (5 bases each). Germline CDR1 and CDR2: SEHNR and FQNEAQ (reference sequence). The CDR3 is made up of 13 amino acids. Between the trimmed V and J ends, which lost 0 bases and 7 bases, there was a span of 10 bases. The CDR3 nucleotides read TGTGCCAGCAGCTTAGCCGGGGCGGAGGAGCAGTACTTC. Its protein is CASSLAGAEEQYF.

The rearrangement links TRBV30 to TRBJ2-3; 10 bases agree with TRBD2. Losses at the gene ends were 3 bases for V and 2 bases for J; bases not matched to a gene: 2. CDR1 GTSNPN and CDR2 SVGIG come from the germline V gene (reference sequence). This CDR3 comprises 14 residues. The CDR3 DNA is TGTGCCTGGAGAACTAGCGGGGCCACAGATACGCAGTATTTT. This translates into CAWRTSGATDTQYF.

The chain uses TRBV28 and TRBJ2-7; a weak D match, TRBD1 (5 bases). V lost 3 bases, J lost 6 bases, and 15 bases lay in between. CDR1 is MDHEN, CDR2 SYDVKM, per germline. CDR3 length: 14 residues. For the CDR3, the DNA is TGTGCCAGCAGTTTCGGGCCAACAAGGGGCGAGCAGTACTTC. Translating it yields CASSFGPTRGEQYF. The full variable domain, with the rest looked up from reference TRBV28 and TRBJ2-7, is DVKVTQSSRYLVKRTGEKVFLECVQDMDHENMFWYRQDPGLGLRLIYFSYDVKMKEKGDIPEGYSVSREKKERFSLILESASTNQTSMYLCASSFGPTRGEQYFGPGTRLTVT.

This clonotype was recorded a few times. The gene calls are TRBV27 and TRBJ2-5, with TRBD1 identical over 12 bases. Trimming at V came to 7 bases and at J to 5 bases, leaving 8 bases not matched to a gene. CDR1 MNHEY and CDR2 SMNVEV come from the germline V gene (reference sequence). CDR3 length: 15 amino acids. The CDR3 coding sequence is TGTGCCAGCATGCCCGGGACAGGGGGCAGGGAGACCCAGTACTTC. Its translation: CASMPGTGGRETQYF.

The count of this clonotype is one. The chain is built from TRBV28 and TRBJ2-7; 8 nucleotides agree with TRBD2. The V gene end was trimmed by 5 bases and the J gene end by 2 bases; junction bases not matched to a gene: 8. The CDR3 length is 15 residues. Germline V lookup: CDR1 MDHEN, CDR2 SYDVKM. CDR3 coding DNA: TGTGCCAGCAGTCTAGCGGGCTCGACTCCCTACGAGCAGTACTTC. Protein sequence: CASSLAGSTPYEQYF. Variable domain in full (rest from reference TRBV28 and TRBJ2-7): DVKVTQSSRYLVKRTGEKVFLECVQDMDHENMFWYRQDPGLGLRLIYFSYDVKMKEKGDIPEGYSVSREKKERFSLILESASTNQTSMYLCASSLAGSTPYEQYFGPGTRLTVT.

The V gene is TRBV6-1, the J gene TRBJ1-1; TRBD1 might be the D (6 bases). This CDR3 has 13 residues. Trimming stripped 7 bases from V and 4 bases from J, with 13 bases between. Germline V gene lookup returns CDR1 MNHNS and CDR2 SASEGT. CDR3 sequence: CASTSGTSTEAFF. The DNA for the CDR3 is TGTGCCAGCACCAGCGGGACAAGCACTGAAGCTTTCTTT.

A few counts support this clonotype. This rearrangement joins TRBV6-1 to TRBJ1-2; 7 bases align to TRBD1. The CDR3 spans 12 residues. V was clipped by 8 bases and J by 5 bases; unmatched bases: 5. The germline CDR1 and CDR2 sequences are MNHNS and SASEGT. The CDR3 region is CASGDRAYGYTF. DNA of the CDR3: TGTGCCAGCGGCGACAGGGCGTATGGCTACACCTTC.

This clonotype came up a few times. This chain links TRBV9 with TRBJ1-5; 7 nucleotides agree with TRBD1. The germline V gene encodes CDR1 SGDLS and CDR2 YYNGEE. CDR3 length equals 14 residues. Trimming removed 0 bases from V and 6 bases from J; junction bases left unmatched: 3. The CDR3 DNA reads TGTGCCAGCAGCGTAGGTCAGGGGGGTCAGCCCCAGCATTTT. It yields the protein CASSVGQGGQPQHF.

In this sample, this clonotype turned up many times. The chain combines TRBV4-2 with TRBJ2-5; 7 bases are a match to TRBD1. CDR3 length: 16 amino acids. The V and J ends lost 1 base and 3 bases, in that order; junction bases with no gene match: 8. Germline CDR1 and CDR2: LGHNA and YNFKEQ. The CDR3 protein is CASSQAIRQGEETQYF. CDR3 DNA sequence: TGTGCCAGCAGCCAAGCCATCCGACAGGGAGAAGAGACCCAGTACTTC.

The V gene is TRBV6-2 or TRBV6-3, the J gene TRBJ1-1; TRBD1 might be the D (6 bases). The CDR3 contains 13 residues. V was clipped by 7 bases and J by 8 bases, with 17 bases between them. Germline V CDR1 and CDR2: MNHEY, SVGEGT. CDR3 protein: CASTTKTGREAFF. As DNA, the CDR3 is TGTGCCAGCACCACTAAGACAGGAAGGGAAGCTTTCTTT.

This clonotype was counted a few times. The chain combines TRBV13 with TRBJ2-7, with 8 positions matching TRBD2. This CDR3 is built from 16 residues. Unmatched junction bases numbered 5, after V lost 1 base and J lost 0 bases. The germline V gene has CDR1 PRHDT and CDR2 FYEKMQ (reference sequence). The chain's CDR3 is CASSLAAGGYSYEQYF. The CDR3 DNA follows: TGTGCCAGCAGCTTAGCGGCGGGAGGTTACTCCTACGAGCAGTACTTC.

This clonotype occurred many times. The CDR3 bases are TGTGCCAGCAGGACAGGGGGGATGGGTCAGCCCCAGCATTTT. Translation: CASRTGGMGQPQHF. This chain links TRBV6-1 with TRBJ1-5; TRBD1 aligns across 9 bases. The V and J ends lost 6 bases and 6 bases, in that order; junction bases with no gene match: 6. The CDR3 loop spans 14 amino acids. Germline V gene lookup returns CDR1 MNHNS and CDR2 SASEGT.